A selection of T cell receptor beta chains follows, all from one sample in a study of neurological immune-mediated disorders. TCRdb fed the 5' RACE reads into MiXCR, producing one record per CDR3 protein. The sample lists under 70,000 distinct CDR3 sequences, more than 20% occurring once. Source material: PBMCs. The origin of the receptors is a man in his sixties with HTLV-1-associated myelopathy (HAM/TSP). Each CDR3 is given with its conserved first and last residue. A D gene is named only where the DNA matches it firmly. Rows may omit the clone size; those that give it use once, few, many or a size class.

d_gene: -
abundance: -
j_gene: TRBJ2-2
v_gene: TRBV12-3/TRBV12-4
CDR3nt: TGTGCCAGCAGTTTTCGGGGCATACACACCGGGGAGCTGTTTTTT
CDR3aa: CASSFRGIHTGELFF

d_gene: -
abundance: many
j_gene: TRBJ2-4
v_gene: TRBV28
CDR3nt: TGTGCCAGCCGGGTATGGGGGAAGGGCAAAAACATTCAGTACTTC
CDR3aa: CASRVWGKGKNIQYF

d_gene: -
abundance: many
j_gene: TRBJ2-5
v_gene: TRBV29-1
CDR3nt: TGCAGCGTTTCCGCCAAGATCCAAGAGACCCAGTACTTC
CDR3aa: CSVSAKIQETQYF

d_gene: TRBD2
abundance: -
j_gene: TRBJ2-1
v_gene: TRBV5-5
CDR3nt: TGTGCCAGCAGCCTATCCGGGGGGGGGTGGAATGAGCAGTTCTTC
CDR3aa: CASSLSGGGWNEQFF

d_gene: -
abundance: many
j_gene: TRBJ1-1
v_gene: TRBV5-1
CDR3nt: TGCGCCAGCAGCTTGGACCCAGGACCGAACACTGAAGCTTTCTTT
CDR3aa: CASSLDPGPNTEAFF

d_gene: -
abundance: many
j_gene: TRBJ2-7
v_gene: TRBV5-1
CDR3nt: TGCGCCAGCAGCTTGGACATCTTGAGTCTCGCCGAGCAGTACTTC
CDR3aa: CASSLDILSLAEQYF

d_gene: TRBD1
abundance: many
j_gene: TRBJ1-6
v_gene: TRBV5-1
CDR3nt: TGCGCCAGCAGCTTGGGGACAGGCAATTCACCCCTCCACTTT
CDR3aa: CASSLGTGNSPLHF

d_gene: -
abundance: few
j_gene: TRBJ2-1
v_gene: TRBV27
CDR3nt: TGTGCCAGCAGTCCTTCGGCCATAGCGGCGGGCCCCAATGAGCAGTTCTTC
CDR3aa: CASSPSAIAAGPNEQFF

d_gene: TRBD1
abundance: many
j_gene: TRBJ2-1
v_gene: TRBV5-1
CDR3nt: TGCGCCAGCAACGACAGGGGACTGTACAATGAGCAGTTCTTC
CDR3aa: CASNDRGLYNEQFF

d_gene: -
abundance: many
j_gene: TRBJ1-1
v_gene: TRBV27
CDR3nt: TGTGCCAGCAGTTTTCGACAGCTTAATGAAGCTTTCTTT
CDR3aa: CASSFRQLNEAFF

d_gene: -
abundance: many
j_gene: TRBJ2-5
v_gene: TRBV20-1
CDR3nt: TGCAGTGTCGAGGGTAGAGAGACCCAGTACTTC
CDR3aa: CSVEGRETQYF

d_gene: -
abundance: -
j_gene: TRBJ1-1
v_gene: TRBV25-1
CDR3nt: TGTGCCAGCGCGGCAGGGTCGAACACTGAAGCTTTCTTT
CDR3aa: CASAAGSNTEAFF

d_gene: -
abundance: many
j_gene: TRBJ1-4
v_gene: TRBV15
CDR3nt: TGTGCCACCAGCAGAGAGAAGTTCGGTACGGCAATCTTTTTT
CDR3aa: CATSREKFGTAIFF

d_gene: -
abundance: -
j_gene: TRBJ2-1
v_gene: TRBV5-6
CDR3nt: TGTGCCAGCACCCATAAACAGGGCCTCTTTGATCAGTTCTTC
CDR3aa: CASTHKQGLFDQFF

d_gene: -
abundance: many
j_gene: TRBJ2-1
v_gene: TRBV5-1
CDR3nt: TGCGCCAGCAGCCCTGGAGGAGATGAGCAGTTCTTC
CDR3aa: CASSPGGDEQFF

d_gene: -
abundance: many
j_gene: TRBJ1-6
v_gene: TRBV21-1
CDR3nt: TGTGCCAGCAGCAAAGAAGCGACAGGGGGGTTGCATTCACCCCTCCACTTT
CDR3aa: CASSKEATGGLHSPLHF

d_gene: -
abundance: many
j_gene: TRBJ2-7
v_gene: TRBV28
CDR3nt: TGTGCCAGCAGTCGACAGGGACTGGGGTACGAGCAGTACTTC
CDR3aa: CASSRQGLGYEQYF

d_gene: TRBD1
abundance: many
j_gene: TRBJ2-1
v_gene: TRBV29-1
CDR3nt: TGCAGCGTTGCGAGGACAGGCTACAATGAGCAGTTCTTC
CDR3aa: CSVARTGYNEQFF

d_gene: TRBD1
abundance: few
j_gene: TRBJ1-1
v_gene: TRBV5-1
CDR3nt: TGCGCCAGCAGCGCCCGGGACAGCTTGAACACTGAAGCTTTCTTT
CDR3aa: CASSARDSLNTEAFF

d_gene: TRBD1
abundance: many
j_gene: TRBJ2-2
v_gene: TRBV9
CDR3nt: TGTGCCAGCAGCGTTGCCGGGACAGGGTATACCGGGGAGCTGTTTTTT
CDR3aa: CASSVAGTGYTGELFF

d_gene: -
abundance: many
j_gene: TRBJ2-2
v_gene: TRBV27
CDR3nt: TGTGCCAGCAGTCCCCCCATGCCGAACACCGGGGAGCTGTTTTTT
CDR3aa: CASSPPMPNTGELFF

d_gene: TRBD2
abundance: many
j_gene: TRBJ2-7
v_gene: TRBV12-5
CDR3nt: TGTGCTAGTGGTTTGGGACTAGCGGGAGTTTACGAGCAGTACTTC
CDR3aa: CASGLGLAGVYEQYF

d_gene: TRBD2
abundance: -
j_gene: TRBJ2-2
v_gene: TRBV28
CDR3nt: TGTGCCAGCAGGGCGGGAGGAAATACCGGGGAGCTGTTTTTT
CDR3aa: CASRAGGNTGELFF

d_gene: -
abundance: -
j_gene: TRBJ2-7
v_gene: TRBV20-1
CDR3nt: TGCAGTGCCAAGGTCTCCGGGACAGCGGACCAATATGGCGGGAGTTATCTTGGGGAGCAGTACTTC
CDR3aa: CSAKVSGTADQYGGSYLGEQYF

d_gene: TRBD2
abundance: many
j_gene: TRBJ2-1
v_gene: TRBV7-6
CDR3nt: TGTGCCAGCAGCTTAGCCCTTAGCGGGGTTTCCTACAATGAGCAGTTCTTC
CDR3aa: CASSLALSGVSYNEQFF

d_gene: TRBD2
abundance: many
j_gene: TRBJ2-1
v_gene: TRBV29-1
CDR3nt: TGCAGCGTGGGACTAGCGGGAGGCCTTTACAATGAGCAGTTCTTC
CDR3aa: CSVGLAGGLYNEQFF

d_gene: TRBD2
abundance: many
j_gene: TRBJ2-1
v_gene: TRBV20-1
CDR3nt: TGCAGTGCTAGAAGTACGCTTGGGGGGACTAGCGGGAGAGGTAATGAGCAGTTCTTC
CDR3aa: CSARSTLGGTSGRGNEQFF

d_gene: -
abundance: many
j_gene: TRBJ1-1
v_gene: TRBV5-1
CDR3nt: TGCGCCAGCAGCATTGACCGACAGGACTTAGGGACTGAAGCTTTCTTT
CDR3aa: CASSIDRQDLGTEAFF